This T cell receptor (beta chain) was captured by sequencing in a study of cytomegalovirus exposure and HLA in healthy donors. In the PCR, 60 Vbeta and 13 Jbeta primers were used. Assay: immunoSEQ multiplex PCR; the TCRdb copy retains only in-frame clones and omits some. The sample contains 150,000 to 200,000 clones, approximately 82% of which appear only once. Trimming took 2 bases from V and 5 from J; bases not matched to a gene: 14. Germline CDR1 and CDR2: SEHNR and FQNEAQ (reference sequence). This CDR3 comprises 19 residues. The genes are TRBV7-9 and TRBJ2-2; 10 nucleotides match TRBD2. The receptor's source is a woman in her 30s in good health and CMV-seronegative. Sequences were obtained from PBMCs. In nucleotides, the CDR3 is TGTGCCAGCAGCTTAATGAGGCTAGCGGGAGTACCCCGGACCGGGGAGCTGTTTTTT. Translation: CASSLMRLAGVPRTGELFF.